The T cell receptor (beta chain) under discussion was sequenced for a study of blood T cell repertoires in COVID-19. As for the study in general: From the United States, Italy and Spain came samples of acute and convalescent COVID-19. PBMCs, B-cell-depleted T cells, or T cells provided the cDNA or gDNA that made up the material.

Source study methods: How many nucleated cells were present was estimated from reference gene primer amplification. Assay: immunoSEQ multiplex PCR; the TCRdb copy retains only in-frame clones and omits some. The DNA was the basis for D and trimming; V, J and clone size are from that table. The sample lists a few hundred thousand clones; less than 90% were seen once. Germline V lookup: CDR1 SGDLS, CDR2 YYNGEE. Trimming removed 0 bases at V and 1 base at J, with 7 bases between. CDR3 size: 14 residues. This receptor was identified in a woman aged 45-65 years with acute or convalescent COVID-19. The gene calls are TRBV9 and TRBJ1-1; D not certain. Sequencing was done on a sample of peripheral blood. The CDR3 sequence is CASSVGAQNTEAFF. The CDR3 DNA reads TGTGCCAGCAGCGTAGGGGCCCAGAACACTGAAGCTTTCTTT.